A single sample is the source of the 21 T cell receptor beta chains below, sequenced in a study of T cell repertoires in cytomegalovirus infection. TCRdb re-called the reads through MiXCR, storing one row per CDR3 protein. There are hundreds of thousands of distinct CDR3 sequences in the sample; 20% to 25% occur only once, and roughly 8% lies in the top ten. Specimen: CD8+ T cells from PBMCs. All receptors derive from a human donor in good health (CMV status not recorded). Some clones in this sample may be carry-over from other donors' samples.

This clonotype has a handful of counts. DNA for the CDR3: TGCAGTGCTAGAGATCTCGGCAGATACACCGGGGAGCTGTTTTTT. Translated: CSARDLGRYTGELFF. The genes are TRBV20-1 and TRBJ2-2; D unclear. The CDR3 covers 15 residues. Trimming pared 0 bases from V and 3 bases from J, leaving 11 bases between. The germline V gene encodes CDR1 DFQATT and CDR2 SNEGSKA (reference sequence).

In its sample, this clonotype was seen a few times. The gene calls are TRBV10-3 and TRBJ1-1; D unresolved. Germline V CDR1 and CDR2: ENHRY, SYGVKD. V was cut by 10 bases and J by 1 base, with 13 bases left in between. The CDR3 runs 13 residues. The CDR3 region is CATEEPRNTEAFF. The CDR3 DNA sequence: TGTGCCACCGAGGAGCCTCGGAACACTGAAGCTTTCTTT.

This clonotype was detected a few times. This chain links TRBV7-9 with TRBJ2-7; possible D gene TRBD1, 5 bases. Per germline, CDR1 SEHNR and CDR2 FQNEAQ (reference sequence). Trimming removed 5 bases at V and 2 bases at J, with 13 bases between. This CDR3 spans 14 amino acids. In nucleotides, the CDR3 is TGTGCCAGCAGCCCCCGACAGCGCCCCTACGAGCAGTACGTC. Translated, it gives CASSPRQRPYEQYV.

There are a few counts of this clonotype. This chain joins TRBV7-8 and TRBJ1-1; 7 nucleotides line up with TRBD1. The length of the CDR3 is 14 residues. CDR1 is SGHVS and CDR2 is FQNEAQ in the germline V gene. With 5 bases clipped from V and 1 base from J, the junction kept 4 bases outside the gene matches. The CDR3 DNA sequence: TGTGCCAGCAGCGGATACAGGGGGAACACTGAAGCTTTCTTT. It encodes CASSGYRGNTEAFF.

V usage is TRBV6-2 or TRBV6-3 and J usage is TRBJ1-1; D is ambiguous. Germline values: CDR1 MNHEY, CDR2 SVGEGT. V was shortened by 2 bases and J by 3 bases, with 7 bases between the two germline ends. This CDR3 is built from 13 residues. For the CDR3, the DNA is TGTGCCAGCAGTTACCCCGACTACACTGAAGCTTTCTTT. Its translation: CASSYPDYTEAFF.

The rearrangement joins TRBV19 to TRBJ2-1, with TRBD2 matching over 8 bases. The trim removed 3 bases at V and 6 bases at J, leaving 7 bases unmatched. This CDR3 is built from 15 residues. CDR1 LNHDA and CDR2 SQIVND come from the germline V gene (reference sequence). The CDR3 DNA is TGTGCCAGTAGTATTGTAGCGGGGAATTTCAATGAGCAGTTCTTC. Protein sequence: CASSIVAGNFNEQFF. Complete variable domain (other parts from reference TRBV19 and TRBJ2-1): DGGITQSPKYLFRKEGQNVTLSCEQNLNHDAMYWYRQDPGQGLRLIYYSQIVNDFQKGDIAEGYSVSREKKESFPLTVTSAQKNPTAFYLCASSIVAGNFNEQFFGPGTRLTVL.

The genes are TRBV5-4 and TRBJ1-2; D possibly corresponds to TRBD1 (5 bases). Deletions cut 4 bases from V and 5 bases from J, with 18 bases between. Germline CDR1 is SGHNT and CDR2 is YYREEE (reference sequence). This CDR3 contains 15 residues. The chain's CDR3 is CASSRSGDLLYGYTF. The CDR3 DNA reads as TGTGCCAGCAGCCGTTCGGGGGACCTGCTATATGGCTACACCTTC.

The chain combines TRBV6-2 or TRBV6-3 with TRBJ1-2; D perhaps matches TRBD1 (5 bases). The germline V gene has CDR1 MNHEY and CDR2 SVGEGT. V was trimmed by 2 bases and J by 2 bases, leaving 9 bases between them. This CDR3 comprises 14 residues. This chain's CDR3 is CASSYKRQNYGYTF. CDR3 DNA: TGTGCCAGCAGTTACAAGCGACAGAACTATGGCTACACCTTC.

This clonotype was counted a few times. The chain combines TRBV10-3 with TRBJ2-3; D not resolved. V was pared by 6 bases and J by 4 bases, with 8 bases between. This CDR3 is built from 12 residues. Germline loops: CDR1 ENHRY, CDR2 SYGVKD. CDR3 coding DNA: TGTGCCATCAGGGGGTATCCAGATACGCAGTATTTT. It specifies CAIRGYPDTQYF.

The rearrangement joins TRBV4-2 to TRBJ1-2; unclear D gene. Germline lookup yields CDR1 LGHNA and CDR2 YNFKEQ. The V gene lost 0 bases and the J gene lost 8 bases, with 13 bases spanning the gap. CDR3 length: 14 residues. The CDR3 DNA reads TGTGCCAGCAGCCAAGACAGGACCAATCGGGGCTACACCTTC. Its protein is CASSQDRTNRGYTF.

The chain is built from TRBV7-8 and TRBJ1-2; TRBD1 matches 10 bases. This CDR3 spans 19 amino acids. Losses at the gene ends were 5 bases for V and 4 bases for J; bases not matched to a gene: 19. Germline V gene sequence: CDR1 SGHVS, CDR2 FQNEAQ. The CDR3 DNA reads TGTGCCAGCAGCCCGAGGGCCGACAGGGGGCCAACCCTTATCTATGGCTACACCTTC. Translation: CASSPRADRGPTLIYGYTF.

V gene TRBV27 combines with J gene TRBJ2-1, with D hard to call. Trimming left V 6 bases short and J 7 bases short, with 13 bases between. The germline V gene encodes CDR1 MNHEY and CDR2 SMNVEV (reference sequence). The CDR3 covers 13 residues. CDR3 in DNA: TGTGCCAGCAGCTCCCGCCCTTGGAATGAGCAGTTCTTC. Protein sequence: CASSSRPWNEQFF.

This clonotype was seen many times. The chain carries TRBV2 and TRBJ2-3, with TRBD2 matching 12 bases. Per the germline V gene, CDR1 is SNHLY and CDR2 is FYNNEI. J was trimmed by 1 base and V by 6 bases; bases with no gene match: 5. CDR3 length equals 16 residues. The CDR3 DNA reads TGTGCCAGCAGCGTACTAGCGGGGGGACGCACAGATACGCAGTATTTT. This translates into CASSVLAGGRTDTQYF.

The J gene is TRBJ2-1, the V gene TRBV6-1; D is unclear. Trimming pared 10 bases from V and 4 bases from J, leaving 5 bases between. Germline CDR1 MNHNS, CDR2 SASEGT. The CDR3 extends over 10 amino acids. The DNA of the CDR3 is TGTGCCACCCTGTACAATGAGCAGTTCTTC. Translating gives CATLYNEQFF.

This CDR3 reads CASSLIAPIRGPGELFF. CDR3 nucleotide sequence: TGTGCCAGCAGCTTAATAGCTCCTATCCGGGGCCCCGGGGAGCTGTTTTTT. V is TRBV7-3 and J is TRBJ2-2; D is tentatively TRBD1 or TRBD2 (5 bases each). Between the trimmed V and J ends, which lost 1 base and 6 bases, there was a span of 18 bases. Germline CDR1 is SGHTA and CDR2 is FQGTGA. The CDR3 is 17 residues long.

This clonotype occurred a few times. The rearrangement joins TRBV6-5 to TRBJ2-1; the D is unclear. The CDR3 is 16 amino acids. V was cut by 2 bases and J by 0 bases, with 11 bases left in between. Germline CDR1 reads MNHEY; CDR2 reads SVGAGI. The CDR3 reads CASSYMSTVSYNEQFF. The CDR3 coding sequence is TGTGCCAGCAGTTACATGTCGACGGTCTCCTACAATGAGCAGTTCTTC.

This clonotype has only a few counts. Sequence at one end of the junction differs from germline and may be a read error. V is TRBV6-2 or TRBV6-3 and J is TRBJ2-1; D not resolved. The germline CDR1 and CDR2 sequences are MNHEY and SVGEGT. The CDR3 runs to 14 residues. DNA for the CDR3: TGTGCCACCAGTGCTGTTAAAAGGTACAATGAGCAGTTCTTC. Amino acid sequence: CATSAVKRYNEQFF.

In its sample, this clonotype was seen many times. The rearrangement links TRBV7-3 to TRBJ2-3; 7 bases match TRBD2. Germline values: CDR1 SGHTA, CDR2 FQGTGA. Trimming at V came to 5 bases and at J to 1 base, leaving 3 bases not matched to a gene. CDR3 length equals 14 residues. The CDR3 region is CASSRGGGTDTQYF. In DNA, the CDR3 is TGTGCCAGCAGCCGCGGGGGAGGCACAGATACGCAGTATTTT.

This clonotype was detected many times. The rearrangement links TRBV20-1 to TRBJ2-5, with a weak D call TRBD2 (5 bases). The CDR3 is made up of 14 amino acids. Germline CDR1 reads DFQATT; CDR2 reads SNEGSKA (reference sequence). Trimming removed 3 bases from V and 1 base from J, with 12 bases in between. CDR3 sequence: CSARASRPQETQYF. In nucleotides, the CDR3 is TGCAGTGCTAGGGCTAGCAGGCCCCAAGAGACCCAGTACTTC.

This clonotype was seen a handful of times. The gene calls are TRBV20-1 and TRBJ1-2, with D tentatively TRBD1 (5 bases). Germline V CDR1 and CDR2: DFQATT, SNEGSKA (reference sequence). Trimming stripped 0 bases from V and 7 bases from J, with 18 bases between. This CDR3 contains 15 residues. The CDR3 DNA sequence: TGCAGTGCTAGAGATGAAGGGGCCCTGGAGGGTGGCTACACCTTC. It is translated as CSARDEGALEGGYTF.

As for this clonotype: This clone may be a read error of a much larger clone one base away. V is TRBV2 and J is TRBJ2-7, with unresolved D. V was clipped by 7 bases and J by 3 bases, with 10 bases between them. This CDR3 spans 12 amino acids. Germline loops: CDR1 SNHLY, CDR2 FYNNEI. The CDR3 protein is CASKGRIYEQYF. In DNA form, the CDR3 reads TGTGCCAGCAAGGGCAGGATCTACGAGCAGTACTTC. The full variable domain, completed using reference TRBV2 and TRBJ2-7, is EPEVTQTPSHQVTQMGQEVILRCVPISNHLYFYWYRQILGQKVEFLVSFYNNEISEKSEIFDDQFSVERPDGSNFTLKIRSTKLEDSAMYFCASKGRIYEQYFGPGTRLTVT.